A single T cell receptor beta chain is shown here with its context. No antigen is known for it. The sample belongs to a study of cytomegalovirus exposure and HLA in healthy donors. Study-wide results and limits: In all likelihood, a cluster of highly shared sequence variants was a sequencing artifact.

The PCR employed 60 Vbeta primers together with 13 Jbeta primers. The protocol was immunoSEQ multiplex PCR, while the TCRdb copy is restricted to in-frame clones and leaves out a portion. The sample has 180,000 or so clones, roughly 80% seen once. The CDR3 runs to 15 residues. V was clipped by 6 bases and J by 5 bases; unmatched bases: 9. CDR1 is MDHEN, CDR2 SYDVKM, per germline. The sample consisted of PBMCs. The J gene is TRBJ1-4, the V gene TRBV28, with 7 bases identical to TRBD1. The receptor's source is a woman aged 40 to 50 in good health and CMV-seropositive. The CDR3 DNA sequence: TGTGCCAGCAGCGGCAGACGACAGGGAAATGAAAAACTGTTTTTT. Translating gives CASSGRRQGNEKLFF.